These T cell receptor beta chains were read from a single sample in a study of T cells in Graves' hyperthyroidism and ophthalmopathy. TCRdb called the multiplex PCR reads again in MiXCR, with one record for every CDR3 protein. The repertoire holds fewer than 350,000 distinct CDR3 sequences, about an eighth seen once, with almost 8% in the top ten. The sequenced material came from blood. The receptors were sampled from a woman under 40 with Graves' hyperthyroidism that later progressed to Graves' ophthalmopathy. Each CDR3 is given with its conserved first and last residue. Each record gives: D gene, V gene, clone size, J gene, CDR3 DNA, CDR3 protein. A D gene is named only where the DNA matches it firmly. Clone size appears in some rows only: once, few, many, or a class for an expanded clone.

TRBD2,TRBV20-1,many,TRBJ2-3,TGCAGTGCGCCGGGGACTAGCGGGAGGGATAGCACAGATACGCAGTATTTT,CSAPGTSGRDSTDTQYF
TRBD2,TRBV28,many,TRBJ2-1,TGTGCCAGCAGAGCAGCGGGAGTGAGCAATGAGCAGTTCTTC,CASRAAGVSNEQFF
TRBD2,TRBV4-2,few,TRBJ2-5,TGTGCCAGCAGCCATGGGACTAGCGCGGGAATAGGAGAGACCCAGTACTTC,CASSHGTSAGIGETQYF
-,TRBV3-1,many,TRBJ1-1,TGTGCCAGCAGCCAGGTAAACACTGAAGCTTTCTTT,CASSQVNTEAFF
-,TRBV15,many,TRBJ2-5,TGTGCCACCAGCAGAGATAGGGCACAACGACAAGAGACCCAGTACTTC,CATSRDRAQRQETQYF
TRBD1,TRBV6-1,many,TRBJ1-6,TGTGCCAGCAGCCCAGGGGGGGCTGAGAATTCACCCCTCCACTTT,CASSPGGAENSPLHF
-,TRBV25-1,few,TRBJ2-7,TGTGCCAGCACTACGGAGGGGGAGGGGGAGCAGTACTTC,CASTTEGEGEQYF
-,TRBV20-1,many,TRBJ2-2,TGCAGTGCTAGAGATCTTAGGGCTCCCACCGGGGAGCTGTTTTTT,CSARDLRAPTGELFF
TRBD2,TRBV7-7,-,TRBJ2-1,TGTGCTAGCAACTTAGGGTTTAGCGGGCTAAGCTCCTACAATGAGCAGTTCTTC,CASNLGFSGLSSYNEQFF
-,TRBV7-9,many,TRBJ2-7,TGTGCCAGCAGCTTACAAGAGGACAGAGCCTACGAGCAGTACTTC,CASSLQEDRAYEQYF
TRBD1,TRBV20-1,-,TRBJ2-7,TGCAGTGCTAGCGCTACCGGACAGGGCCCTTTCTACGAGCAGTACTTC,CSASATGQGPFYEQYF
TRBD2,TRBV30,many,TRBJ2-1,TGTGCCGGAAAACTAGCGGCCCTGAATGAGCAGTTCTTC,CAGKLAALNEQFF
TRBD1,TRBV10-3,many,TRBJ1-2,TGTGCCATCAGTGAGTCTAGGGGGCGATCCTATGGCTACACCTTC,CAISESRGRSYGYTF
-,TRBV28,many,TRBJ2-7,TGTGCCAGCAGTATGAGCGGGACACTTTTTTACGAGCAGTACTTC,CASSMSGTLFYEQYF
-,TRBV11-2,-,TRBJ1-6,TGTGCCAGCAGCTTAGTACAGAGGAATTCACCCCTCCACTTT,CASSLVQRNSPLHF
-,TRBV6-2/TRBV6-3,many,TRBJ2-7,TGTGCCAGCAGTTACTATAGCGGCTCCTCCTACGAGCAGTACTTC,CASSYYSGSSYEQYF
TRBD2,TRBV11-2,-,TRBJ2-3,TGTGCCAGTAGTCCCCTCATAGCGGGAGGCACAGATACGCAGTATTTT,CASSPLIAGGTDTQYF
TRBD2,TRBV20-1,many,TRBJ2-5,TGCAGTGCTAGAGTAGCGGGACTCTCAGAGACCCAGTACTTC,CSARVAGLSETQYF
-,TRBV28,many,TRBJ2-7,TGTGCCAGCAGTTCGCACGGTGAGGGACGGTCTAACGAGCAGTACTTC,CASSSHGEGRSNEQYF
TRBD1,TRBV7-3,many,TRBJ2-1,TGTGCCAGCAGTGTACAGGGGACCAGCTCCTACAATGAGCAGTTCTTC,CASSVQGTSSYNEQFF
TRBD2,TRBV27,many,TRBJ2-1,TGTGCCAGCAGTGCGGGACTAGGACCCAATGAGCAGTTCTTC,CASSAGLGPNEQFF
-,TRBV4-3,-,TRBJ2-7,TGCACCAGCAGCCAAGATTTGGCTTACGAGCAGTACTTC,CTSSQDLAYEQYF
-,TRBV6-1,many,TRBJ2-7,TGTGCCAGCAGTGAAGGTCGCAGGGGAATTTACGAGCAGTACTTC,CASSEGRRGIYEQYF
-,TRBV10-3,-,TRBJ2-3,TGTGCCATCAGCCCCGGGCTCTGGGAGGGCACAGATACGCAGTATTTT,CAISPGLWEGTDTQYF
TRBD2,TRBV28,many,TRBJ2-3,TGTGCCAGCAGTGGCCTAGCGGGGGTAGCAGATACGCAGTATTTT,CASSGLAGVADTQYF
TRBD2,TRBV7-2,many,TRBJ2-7,TGTGCCAGCAGCTTAGGGGGCGGGAGCTCCTACGAGCAGTACTTC,CASSLGGGSSYEQYF
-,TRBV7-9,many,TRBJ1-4,TGTGCCAGCAGGCCTAAGACAGGCAAGAATAATGAAAAACTGTTTTTT,CASRPKTGKNNEKLFF
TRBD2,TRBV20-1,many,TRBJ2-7,TGCAGTGCCAGTTCCGTGGGCGGGGGGGAAGCGGAGCAGTACTTC,CSASSVGGGEAEQYF
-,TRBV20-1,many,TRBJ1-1,TGCAGTGCTCGAACAGGATTTGGGACTGAAGCTTTCTTT,CSARTGFGTEAFF
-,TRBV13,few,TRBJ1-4,TGTGCCAGCAGCTTAGCCCGGGAAACTAATGAAAAACTGTTTTTT,CASSLARETNEKLFF
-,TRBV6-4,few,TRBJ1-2,TGTGCCAGCAGTGACTCCACAGGGACAGGCTACACCTTC,CASSDSTGTGYTF
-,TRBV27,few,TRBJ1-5,TGTGCCAGCAGTTTATCGCGGGATGACGAGCCCCAGCATTTT,CASSLSRDDEPQHF
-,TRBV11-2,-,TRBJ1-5,TGTGCCAGCAGCTTAGAAGCAGCGGTTTATAGCAATCAGCCCCAGCATTTT,CASSLEAAVYSNQPQHF
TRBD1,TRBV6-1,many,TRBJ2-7,TGTGCCGTTACCGGGACAGCCTACGAGCAGTACTTC,CAVTGTAYEQYF
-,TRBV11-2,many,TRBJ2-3,TGTGCCAGCAGCCCGCACAGGGTGAAGGGAGATACGCAGTATTTT,CASSPHRVKGDTQYF
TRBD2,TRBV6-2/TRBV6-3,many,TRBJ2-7,TGTGCCAGCAGTTACGGGCTAGCGGGAGGTGAGCAGTACTTC,CASSYGLAGGEQYF
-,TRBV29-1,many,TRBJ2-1,TGCAGCGCCCCGTACGAGGACTCCAATGAGCAGTTCTTC,CSAPYEDSNEQFF
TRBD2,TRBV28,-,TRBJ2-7,TGTGCCAGCAGTTTAGGAGGAGCCACTAGCGGAAGCTCCTACGAGCAGTACTTC,CASSLGGATSGSSYEQYF
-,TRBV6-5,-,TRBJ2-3,TGTGCCAGCAGTTCTGGGTTGGGAACCCACACAGATACGCAGTATTTT,CASSSGLGTHTDTQYF
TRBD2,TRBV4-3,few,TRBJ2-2,TGCGCCAGCAGCCAAGACTACCCGGGACTAGCGGGTGGCGTCGGGGAGCTGTTTTTT,CASSQDYPGLAGGVGELFF
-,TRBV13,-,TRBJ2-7,TGTGCCAGCAGCTTACCTTATTCCTACGAGCAGTACTTC,CASSLPYSYEQYF
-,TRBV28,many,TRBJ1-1,TGTGCCAGCAGTTTGGGGACGGTGAACACTGAAGCTTTCTTT,CASSLGTVNTEAFF
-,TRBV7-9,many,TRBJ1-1,TGTGCCAGCAGCTTAGTGGAGGGATTGAACACTGAAGCTTTCTTT,CASSLVEGLNTEAFF
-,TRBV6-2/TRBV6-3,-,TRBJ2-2,TGTGCCAGCAGTTACGGGCGGTACGAGGGGGAGCTGTTTTTT,CASSYGRYEGELFF
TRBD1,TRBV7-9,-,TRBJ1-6,TGTGCCAGCGGCTTAGTACCCCCATCGACAGGGGGGGATTCACCCCTCCACTTT,CASGLVPPSTGGDSPLHF
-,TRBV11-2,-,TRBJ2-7,TGTGCCAGCAGCACCCCCGGGCTATCCTACGAGCAGTACTTC,CASSTPGLSYEQYF
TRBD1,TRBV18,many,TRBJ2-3,TGTGCCAGCTCGTCAGTAACAGGGGCCACAGATACGCAGTATTTT,CASSSVTGATDTQYF
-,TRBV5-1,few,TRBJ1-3,TGCGCCAGCAGCTTGTACGGTGTCACCAGCTCTGGAAACACCATATATTTT,CASSLYGVTSSGNTIYF
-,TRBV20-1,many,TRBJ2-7,TGCAGTGCTAGAGACTCGGGCTACGAGCAGTACTTC,CSARDSGYEQYF
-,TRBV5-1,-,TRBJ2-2,TGCGCCAGCAGCGCCGGAGGCGCCCTAGGAACCGGGGAGCTGTTTTTT,CASSAGGALGTGELFF
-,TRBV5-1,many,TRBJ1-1,TGCGCCAGCAGCTTTACCGGGGGGGCTGAAGCTTTCTTT,CASSFTGGAEAFF